This section outlines one T cell receptor beta chain sequence together with its context. The antigen remains unidentified. These data are taken from a study of T cells in Graves' hyperthyroidism and ophthalmopathy. The study's findings and limits: Blood also contained most expanded thyroid clonotypes above 0.001.

This CDR3 contains 13 residues. CDR1 is SQVTM, CDR2 ANQGSEA, per germline. Trimming cost V 3 bases and J 1 base, with 8 bases left between them. Amplification of TCR beta CDR3 regions was performed using RNA transcripts as template. Researchers ran a first-round RT-PCR on the TCR CDR3 using the HTBI primer set. TCRdb passed the multiplex PCR reads through MiXCR, listing each CDR3 protein once. The data show approximately 620,000 distinct CDR3 sequences, approximately 15% seen once. The chain combines TRBV29-1 with TRBJ2-3, with no clear D. What was sequenced was blood. The sequence was collected from a woman between 35 and 50 years old with Graves' ophthalmopathy. The CDR3 spells CSVDLTGTDTQYF. As DNA, the CDR3 is TGCAGCGTTGACCTTACGGGCACAGATACGCAGTATTTT.